These 14 T cell receptor beta chains were all obtained from the same sample, sequenced in a study of T-cell reconstitution after alpha-beta-depleted transplantation in children. Preparation of the TCRbeta library involved a method that used unique molecular identifiers. MiXCR, run by TCRdb on the PCR reads, gives a single entry per CDR3 protein. In the table there are 200,000 to 250,000 distinct CDR3 sequences, more than 20% of which are singletons. The sample in question was PBMCs, mostly from graft donor cells, obtained 360 days after TCRalphabeta/CD19-depleted stem cell transplant. These receptors came from a female patient aged 2 to 10 who had a stem cell transplant for congenital amegakaryocytic thrombocytopenia, so the T cells may come from the graft donor.

This chain links TRBV4-2 with TRBJ1-4; D gene ambiguous. In germline, CDR1 is LGHNA, CDR2 YNFKEQ. Deletions cut 1 base from V and 7 bases from J, with 19 bases between. The CDR3 has 17 residues. This chain's CDR3 is CASSQGSSRGIREKLFF. In DNA form, the CDR3 reads TGTGCCAGCAGCCAAGGGTCGTCGCGGGGAATTCGTGAAAAACTGTTTTTT.

J is TRBJ2-7 and V is TRBV7-2, with no clear D. The V gene's germline CDR1 is SGHTA and CDR2 FQGNSA. The CDR3 contains 13 residues. The germline V and J ends were trimmed by 1 base and 4 bases, with 8 bases remaining between them. The CDR3 DNA reads TGTGCCAGCAGCTTAGTGCCTCTATACGAGCAGTACTTC. Translating gives CASSLVPLYEQYF.

This clonotype was seen only a few times. The rearrangement uses TRBV28 and TRBJ2-5, with D perhaps matching TRBD2 (5 bases). CDR3 size: 12 residues. The V end lost 8 bases, the J end lost 5 bases, and 12 bases lay between the germline ends. Germline CDR1 is MDHEN and CDR2 is SYDVKM. CDR3: CASLALGETQYF. The CDR3 coding sequence is TGTGCCAGCCTAGCCTTAGGGGAGACCCAGTACTTC.

This clonotype was counted many times. V gene TRBV9 combines with J gene TRBJ2-6, with no clear D. The CDR3 has 14 amino acids. Germline V gene lookup returns CDR1 SGDLS and CDR2 YYNGEE. With 1 base removed from V and 1 base from J, the gap between germline ends came to 3 bases. The CDR3 region is CASSVSSGANVLTF. The CDR3 bases are TGTGCCAGCAGCGTAAGTTCTGGGGCCAACGTCCTGACTTTC.

The rearrangement links TRBV5-1 to TRBJ2-5, with a possible D match to TRBD1 (5 bases). There are 14 residues in the CDR3. Trimming cost V 4 bases and J 5 bases, with 15 bases left between them. Germline V gene data show CDR1 as SGHRS and CDR2 as YFSETQ. In DNA, the CDR3 is TGCGCCAGCAGCCCGACCGACAGTAGGGAGACCCAGTACTTC. Encoded protein: CASSPTDSRETQYF.

The V and J genes are TRBV4-3 and TRBJ2-3; 13 bases agree with TRBD2. V gave up 4 bases and J gave up 2 bases; unmatched junction bases: 6. CDR1 is LGHNA and CDR2 is YSLEER in the germline V gene. The CDR3 sequence is 17 residues long. CDR3 sequence reads: CASSLVGTSGVTDTQYF. The DNA for the CDR3 is TGCGCCAGCAGCCTCGTTGGGACTAGCGGGGTCACAGATACGCAGTATTTT.

This clonotype was observed many times. This chain uses TRBV28 with TRBJ2-1; no clear D. This CDR3 comprises 13 residues. Germline CDR1 MDHEN, CDR2 SYDVKM. V was shortened by 2 bases and J by 5 bases, with 7 bases between the two germline ends. CDR3 bases: TGTGCCAGCAGTTTAATAGAAAACAATGAGCAGTTCTTC. Translated: CASSLIENNEQFF.

The CDR3 region is CASSIAIGELFF. In DNA, the CDR3 is TGTGCCAGCTCGATAGCGATCGGGGAGCTGTTTTTT. V is TRBV18 and J is TRBJ2-2, with D maybe TRBD2 (5 bases). The CDR3 is 12 amino acids. V shed 6 bases and J shed 7 bases, with 9 bases lying between them. Germline V gives CDR1 KGHSH, CDR2 LQKENI.

The CDR3 DNA reads as TGTGCCAGCAGTTTCATGGGGGGCACCGGGGAGCTGTTTTTT. Amino acids: CASSFMGGTGELFF. The V and J genes are TRBV28 and TRBJ2-2; TRBD2 is a possible D gene (6 bases). V gave up 3 bases and J gave up 4 bases, with 9 bases separating them. From germline, CDR1 is MDHEN and CDR2 SYDVKM. The CDR3 loop spans 14 amino acids.

This clonotype came up a few times. The chain combines TRBV3-1 with TRBJ2-2; D unresolved. The CDR3 length is 16 residues. V lost 1 base to trimming and J lost 5 bases, with 14 bases between them. Germline lookup yields CDR1 LGHDT and CDR2 YNNKEL (reference sequence). The CDR3 here is CASSQAQPPGTGELFF. DNA of the CDR3: TGTGCCAGCAGCCAAGCGCAGCCTCCCGGTACCGGGGAGCTGTTTTTT.

A few counts support this clonotype. The chain is built from TRBV6-2 or TRBV6-3 and TRBJ1-1; D is unclear. Looked up from germline, CDR1 is MNHEY and CDR2 is SVGEGT. The CDR3 has 13 residues. V was clipped by 8 bases and J by 0 bases, with 10 bases between them. The CDR3 DNA reads as TGTGCCAGCTGCCGAACAGTGAACACTGAAGCTTTCTTT. Translation gives CASCRTVNTEAFF.

DNA for the CDR3: TGTGCCAGCAGCCCCGGGAGCGGAAGCACAGATACGCAGTATTTT. It encodes CASSPGSGSTDTQYF. The chain joins TRBV13 to TRBJ2-3; D might be TRBD2 (6 bases). CDR1 is PRHDT, CDR2 FYEKMQ, per germline (reference sequence). V lost 5 bases and J lost 0, with 12 bases in between. The CDR3 runs 15 residues.

The table lists this clonotype with a few counts. The V call is TRBV9, the J call TRBJ2-7, with 10 bases that match TRBD2. The V gene's germline CDR1 is SGDLS and CDR2 YYNGEE. The CDR3 runs to 15 residues. With 0 bases clipped from V and 2 bases from J, the junction kept 2 bases outside the gene matches. The CDR3 here is CASSVGLAGAYEQYF. CDR3 nucleotide sequence: TGTGCCAGCAGCGTAGGGCTAGCGGGAGCCTACGAGCAGTACTTC.

The chain joins TRBV7-2 to TRBJ2-5, with 8 bases lining up with TRBD1. The germline V gene encodes CDR1 SGHTA and CDR2 FQGNSA. V lost 6 bases, J lost 0 bases, and 6 bases stayed unmatched. CDR3 size: 15 residues. CDR3 bases: TGTGCCAGCAGGCCCCAGGGGGCGTACCAAGAGACCCAGTACTTC. Its translation is CASRPQGAYQETQYF.